This T cell receptor (beta chain) stems from a study of CD8 T cells in ankylosing spondylitis. Regarding the study as a whole: Before this, some motif variants had been reported in reactive arthritis synovial fluid and blood. Ankylosing spondylitis blood appeared to be characterized by a TCR beta motif of eight or nine highly homologous variants. Reportedly, disease-linked clones are significantly enriched in ankylosing spondylitis patients' matched synovial fluid.

CDR1 and CDR2 from the germline V gene are SGHRS and YFSETQ. The CDR3 totals 15 residues. J was trimmed by 2 bases and V by 6 bases; bases with no gene match: 4. It was by quantitative 5'-RACE with molecular barcodes that TCR beta libraries were made. TCRdb independently ran MiXCR on the 5' RACE reads; one entry per CDR3 protein. Among some 180,000 distinct CDR3 sequences, 15% to 20% were seen once, and the ten largest hold approximately 4%. Ten or more counts support this clonotype. Its antigen remains unidentified. Source material: blood, either unsorted or a sorted T cell fraction (not recorded which). The chain links TRBV5-1 to TRBJ2-1; 11 bases are a match to TRBD2. The TCR sequence derives from a male donor under 35 with ankylosing spondylitis or in good health (not recorded which). The CDR3 spells CASNQLAGAYNEQFF. In nucleotides, the CDR3 is TGCGCCAGCAACCAACTAGCGGGAGCCTACAATGAGCAGTTCTTC.